The source of this T cell receptor (beta chain) is a study of cytomegalovirus exposure and HLA in healthy donors. Clones were sequenced by immunoSEQ multiplex PCR, and TCRdb holds only the in-frame ones, with some missing. This sample has roughly 190,000 clones; around 86% occur once, and the top ten carry about 7.7%. The CDR3 extends over 16 amino acids. V was pared by 4 bases and J by 0 bases, with 14 bases between. Germline V lookup: CDR1 SGHRS, CDR2 YFSETQ. A word on this clone: The antigen remains unidentified.

Whole-study findings and limits: A later analysis found first-cohort TCR clusters tended to co-occur in the 120 validation repertoires. Three CMV-associated chains proved CMV antigen-specific in vitro. A classifier reportedly called cytomegalovirus status with high sensitivity and specificity. According to the study, 150 to 200 TCR beta chains were cytomegalovirus-associated.

V usage is TRBV5-1 and J usage is TRBJ2-4; weak D call: TRBD1 (6 bases). This clonotype was obtained from a man between 25 and 39 years old in good health and CMV-seropositive. The source material was PBMCs. CDR3 nucleotides: TGCGCCAGCAGCCCCGGACAGACAATAGCCAAAAACATTCAGTACTTC. It encodes CASSPGQTIAKNIQYF. Looking up the rest from reference TRBV5-1 and TRBJ2-4 gives the full variable domain: KAGVTQTPRYLIKTRGQQVTLSCSPISGHRSVSWYQQTPGQGLQFLFEYFSETQRNKGNFPGRFSGRQFSNSRSEMNVSTLELGDSALYLCASSPGQTIAKNIQYFGAGTRLSVL.